Listed here are 20 T cell receptor beta chains from one sample, sequenced in a study of cytotoxic CD8 clonotypes in ibrutinib-treated CLL. Profiled with immunoSEQ multiplex PCR; TCRdb holds only in-frame clones, not every one. The table lists approximately 150,000 clones, approximately 91% of them singletons. The sample here was PBMCs, taken at disease progression, from a patient treated with ibrutinib. Receptor source: a human donor with chronic lymphocytic leukemia.

The rearrangement joins TRBV5-1 to TRBJ2-3; 15 bases align to TRBD2. V lost 4 bases and J lost 7; bases outside the gene matches: 7. This CDR3 comprises 16 residues. CDR1 and CDR2 from the germline V gene are SGHRS and YFSETQ. The CDR3 loop is CASSPRTSGRVNTQYF. The CDR3 DNA follows: TGCGCCAGCAGCCCCAGGACTAGCGGGAGGGTTAATACGCAGTATTTT.

This chain joins TRBV11-2 and TRBJ1-2; 11 bases map to TRBD1. Germline CDR1 reads SGHAT; CDR2 reads FQNNGV. This CDR3 spans 17 amino acids. Trimming removed 2 bases from V and 0 bases from J; junction bases left unmatched: 5. DNA of the CDR3: TGTGCCAGCAGCTTACGGACAGGGGGCGTAGCTAACTATGGCTACACCTTC. Amino acids: CASSLRTGGVANYGYTF.

The chain employs TRBV10-1 and TRBJ2-1; possible D gene TRBD1, 6 bases. V was shortened by 10 bases and J by 2 bases, with 18 bases between the two germline ends. CDR3 size: 15 residues. Germline loops: CDR1 WNHNN, CDR2 SYGVQD (reference sequence). The CDR3: CATAALRQAYNEQFF. The CDR3 DNA reads as TGCGCCACCGCGGCATTGCGACAGGCCTACAATGAGCAGTTCTTC.

The chain combines TRBV5-5 with TRBJ2-7; the match to TRBD1 covers 7 bases. The CDR3 has 13 amino acids. Unmatched junction bases numbered 4, after V lost 4 bases and J lost 3 bases. CDR1 and CDR2 from the germline V gene are SGHKS and YYEKEE (reference sequence). DNA for the CDR3: TGTGCCAGCAGCCTCGGACAGGACTACGAGCAGTACTTC. Translation: CASSLGQDYEQYF.

This chain uses TRBV5-8 with TRBJ2-3; perhaps TRBD2 as D (6 bases). Trimming pared 0 bases from V and 6 bases from J, leaving 11 bases between. The length of the CDR3 is 14 residues. Germline values: CDR1 SGHTS, CDR2 YDEGEE. DNA for the CDR3: TGTGCCAGCAGCTTGGCATGGGGGGTCGATACGCAGTATTTT. Encoded protein: CASSLAWGVDTQYF.

The chain employs TRBV13 and TRBJ2-3, with D possibly being TRBD1 (6 bases). V was shortened by 1 base and J by 1 base, with 12 bases between the two germline ends. The CDR3 contains 16 residues. In germline, CDR1 is PRHDT, CDR2 FYEKMQ (reference sequence). The DNA of the CDR3 is TGTGCCAGCAGCTTAGCACAGGGTCACGGCACAGATACGCAGTATTTT. This gives the protein CASSLAQGHGTDTQYF.

The chain joins TRBV30 to TRBJ2-7; D gene unclear. Deletions cut 5 bases from V and 9 bases from J, with 14 bases between. Germline CDR1 reads GTSNPN; CDR2 reads SVGIG (reference sequence). The CDR3 has 11 amino acids. The CDR3 DNA reads as TGTGCCTGGGTGGGCCCCCATAGGCAGTACTTC. It codes for CAWVGPHRQYF.

The chain has TRBV30 and TRBJ1-3; D unclear. This CDR3 is 14 amino acids long. In germline, CDR1 is GTSNPN, CDR2 SVGIG (reference sequence). V was cut by 3 bases and J by 9 bases, with 18 bases left in between. CDR3: CAWRARTPDGTIYF. CDR3 bases: TGTGCCTGGAGGGCCCGGACCCCCGACGGCACCATATATTTT.

This chain connects TRBV7-9 to TRBJ2-3, with 11 bases identical to TRBD1. The CDR3 consists of 16 residues. J was trimmed by 4 bases and V by 5 bases; bases with no gene match: 8. Germline values: CDR1 SEHNR, CDR2 FQNEAQ (reference sequence). As DNA, the CDR3 is TGTGCCAGCAGCCAACCGCCGGGACAGGGGGCAGATACGCAGTATTTT. Its translation: CASSQPPGQGADTQYF.

This chain joins TRBV12-5 and TRBJ1-5; tentatively, D is TRBD1 (6 bases). The V and J ends lost 3 bases and 0 bases respectively, with 21 bases between them. Germline lookup yields CDR1 LGHNT and CDR2 FRNRAP. This CDR3 is built from 19 residues. For the CDR3, the DNA is TGTGCTAGTGGTTTACAGGGAGGGGGTTTCCTTTATAGCAATCAGCCCCAGCATTTT. Protein product: CASGLQGGGFLYSNQPQHF.

The V call is TRBV5-6, the J call TRBJ2-1; D is unclear. Germline lookup yields CDR1 SGHDT and CDR2 YYEEEE. V shed 2 bases and J shed 3 bases, with 6 bases lying between them. This CDR3 spans 13 amino acids. The CDR3, as DNA: TGTGCCAGCAGCTTAGGGTTCTACAATGAGCAGTTCTTC. Translation: CASSLGFYNEQFF.

To note about this clone: No conserved phenylalanine or tryptophan is present at the end of the CDR3, so a read error is the likely explanation. The chain is built from TRBV13 and TRBJ2-7; no firm D call. V shed 1 base and J shed 6 bases, with 16 bases lying between them. The CDR3 length is 15 residues. Per germline, CDR1 PRHDT and CDR2 FYEKMQ (reference sequence). As DNA, the CDR3 is TGTGCCAGCAGCTTAGCGGGTGACCCTCTAGTCGAGCAGTACCTC. Translating gives CASSLAGDPLVEQYL.

CDR3 nucleotides: TGTGCCAGCACCTTCGGCACCATGCGGGACTACGAGCAGTACTTC. Encoded protein: CASTFGTMRDYEQYF. The chain links TRBV28 to TRBJ2-7, with a tentative D call TRBD2 (6 bases). V was trimmed by 7 bases and J by 3 bases, leaving 19 bases between them. Germline-derived CDR1 and CDR2 are MDHEN and SYDVKM. The CDR3 totals 15 residues.

The CDR3 DNA sequence: TGCAGCGTTGCTAAAGATAGCAATCAGCCCCAGCATTTT. It encodes CSVAKDSNQPQHF. The chain employs TRBV29-1 and TRBJ1-5; D gene unclear. Trimming left V 4 bases short and J 0 bases short, with 7 bases between. CDR3 length: 13 residues. Germline V gene lookup returns CDR1 SQVTM and CDR2 ANQGSEA.

V gene TRBV19 combines with J gene TRBJ1-5, with D hard to call. This CDR3 has 15 amino acids. CDR1 and CDR2 from the germline V gene are LNHDA and SQIVND (reference sequence). Trimming stripped 3 bases from V and 4 bases from J, with 13 bases between. CDR3 nucleotide sequence: TGTGCCAGTAGTATCTATGGAGGAGAGAATCAGCCCCAGCATTTT. Its protein is CASSIYGGENQPQHF.

The gene calls are TRBV6-6 and TRBJ1-2, with D possibly matching TRBD1 (6 bases). V lost 0 bases to trimming and J lost 7 bases, with 12 bases between them. This CDR3 spans 14 amino acids. CDR1 and CDR2 (germline): MNHNY, SVGAGI (reference sequence). CDR3 residues: CASSYSLQGGGYTF. The CDR3 nucleotides read TGTGCCAGCAGTTACTCGTTACAGGGTGGTGGCTACACCTTC.

J is TRBJ2-5 and V is TRBV9, with TRBD2 identical over 8 bases. There are 17 residues in the CDR3. V shed 0 bases, J shed 4 bases, and the junction held 11 bases outside the gene matches. Germline V gene sequence: CDR1 SGDLS, CDR2 YYNGEE. Written as DNA, the CDR3 is TGTGCCAGCAGCGTAGGAGTTAGCGGGAATTCAGGAGAGACCCAGTACTTC. This translates into CASSVGVSGNSGETQYF.

This sequence joins TRBV30 and TRBJ1-2, with TRBD1 as a possible D gene (6 bases). The CDR3 spans 13 residues. Germline V gives CDR1 GTSNPN, CDR2 SVGIG (reference sequence). Trimming removed 3 bases from V and 7 bases from J, with 15 bases in between. Here the CDR3 DNA reads TGTGCCTGGAGCCAGGGGACTCTGAGTGGCTACACCTTC. Translating it yields CAWSQGTLSGYTF.

The chain combines TRBV6-5 with TRBJ1-2; TRBD1 matches 7 bases. Germline CDR1 and CDR2: MNHEY and SVGAGI. There are 15 residues in the CDR3. The trim removed 5 bases at V and 1 base at J, leaving 7 bases unmatched. As DNA, the CDR3 is TGTGCCAGCAGTCAGACAGGGTCCCTTAACTATGGCTACACCTTC. Amino acids: CASSQTGSLNYGYTF.

The CDR3 reads CASSFGRFVTDTQYF. Written as DNA, the CDR3 is TGTGCCAGCAGCTTTGGCCGGTTCGTCACAGATACGCAGTATTTT. The chain uses TRBV7-2 and TRBJ2-3; no reliable D call. This CDR3 has 15 residues. Germline values: CDR1 SGHTA, CDR2 FQGNSA. Between the trimmed V and J ends, which lost 3 bases and 2 bases, there was a span of 12 bases.